This is a list of T cell receptor beta chains from one sample in a study of PD-1 blockade in classical Hodgkin lymphoma. Clones were sequenced by immunoSEQ multiplex PCR, and TCRdb holds only the in-frame ones, with some missing. Among nearly 60,000 clones listed, approximately 90% were seen once. The sample consisted of peripheral blood mononuclear cells (PBMCs), taken before the second cycle of nivolumab. The receptors originated from a human donor with classical Hodgkin lymphoma. CDR3s include the opening cysteine and the closing phenylalanine or tryptophan. The D gene is left open where the match is weak. Some rows mark clone size as missing; the rest say once, few, many or name a class of expanded clone.

clone_size	d_call	v_call	j_call	cdr3_aa	cdr3_nt
few	TRBD1	TRBV27	TRBJ2-7	CASSPRQGKGYEQYF	TGTGCCAGCAGTCCCCGACAGGGAAAGGGCTACGAGCAGTACTTC
-	-	TRBV5-4	TRBJ2-7	CASSLPTGSYEQYF	TGTGCCAGCAGCTTACCGACAGGTAGCTACGAGCAGTACTTC
-	-	TRBV29-1	TRBJ2-1	CSVEDLWNNEQFF	TGCAGCGTTGAAGATCTTTGGAACAATGAGCAGTTCTTC
once	TRBD1	TRBV7-3	TRBJ2-7	CASSSGQGQYF	TGTGCCAGCAGCTCCGGACAGGGGCAGTACTTC
-	-	TRBV7-8	TRBJ1-1	CASSSPRMNTEAFF	TGTGCCAGCAGCTCTCCCAGGATGAACACTGAAGCTTTCTTT
-	TRBD1	TRBV7-8	TRBJ2-1	CASSWPGTGGNEQFF	TGTGCCAGCAGCTGGCCCGGGACAGGGGGCAATGAGCAGTTCTTC
-	-	TRBV5-1	TRBJ1-2	CASSLAVTGTDTNYGYTF	TGCGCCAGCAGCTTGGCTGTTACCGGCACCGACACAAACTATGGCTACACCTTC
-	TRBD2	TRBV11-2	TRBJ2-5	CASSLRGYSGAKETQYF	TGTGCCAGCAGCTTAAGGGGATATAGCGGGGCAAAAGAGACCCAGTACTTC
-	-	TRBV29-1	TRBJ2-1	CSIRARQNNEQFF	TGCAGCATCAGGGCGCGCCAGAACAATGAGCAGTTCTTC
-	-	TRBV2	TRBJ1-4	CASSEALGTVGVKEKLFF	TGTGCCAGCAGTGAAGCGCTAGGGACGGTGGGGGTGAAGGAAAAACTGTTTTTT
-	-	TRBV5-1	TRBJ2-5	CASSFPLGGMGGETQYF	TGCGCCAGCAGCTTCCCCTTAGGGGGTATGGGGGGGGAGACCCAGTACTTC
-	-	TRBV4-1	TRBJ1-1	CASSQDLLPTGLDTEAFF	TGCGCCAGCAGCCAAGACCTCTTACCTACAGGGTTGGACACTGAAGCTTTCTTT
-	TRBD1	TRBV2	TRBJ1-1	CASRKDRTNTEAFF	TGTGCCAGCAGGAAGGACAGGACGAACACTGAAGCTTTCTTT
-	TRBD2	TRBV27	TRBJ2-7	CASSMGLAGGRFYEQYF	TGTGCCAGCAGCATGGGACTAGCGGGAGGGAGGTTTTACGAGCAGTACTTC
-	TRBD2	TRBV11-2	TRBJ2-3	CASSLGGGAADTQYF	TGTGCCAGCAGCTTAGGCGGGGGGGCGGCTGATACGCAGTATTTT
-	TRBD1	TRBV6-1	TRBJ1-2	CASSKTGYSIGYTF	TGTGCCAGCAGTAAGACAGGGTACTCTATTGGCTACACCTTC
-	TRBD2	TRBV6-5	TRBJ2-7	CASSLTSGGRSYEQYF	TGTGCCAGCAGTTTGACTAGCGGGGGCCGCTCCTACGAGCAGTACTTC
-	TRBD1	TRBV7-2	TRBJ2-1	CASSSSLGTGNNEQFF	TGTGCCAGCAGCTCATCACTCGGGACAGGGAACAATGAGCAGTTCTTC
-	TRBD1	TRBV5-6	TRBJ2-1	CASSTAGQGYNEQFF	TGTGCCAGCAGCACAGCGGGACAGGGGTACAATGAGCAGTTCTTC
-	-	TRBV28	TRBJ1-2	CASTIPNGRDGYTF	TGTGCCAGCACCATCCCGAATGGGCGCGATGGCTACACCTTC
-	-	TRBV5-1	TRBJ2-2	CASSLGGATNTGELFF	TGCGCCAGCAGCTTAGGAGGGGCCACGAACACCGGGGAGCTGTTTTTT
-	-	TRBV7-7	TRBJ2-2	CASSLYLDTGELFF	TGTGCCAGCAGCTTATATCTAGACACCGGGGAGCTGTTTTTT
-	TRBD1	TRBV4-1	TRBJ1-5	CASSLTGDVRQPQHF	TGCGCCAGCAGCCTTACAGGGGACGTGCGTCAGCCCCAGCATTTT
-	TRBD2	TRBV4-1	TRBJ2-3	CASSQVLSGGADTQYF	TGCGCCAGCAGCCAAGTGCTTAGCGGGGGCGCGGATACGCAGTATTTT
-	-	TRBV27	TRBJ2-7	CASRGRGGSYEQYF	TGTGCCAGCCGGGGTAGAGGAGGCTCCTACGAGCAGTACTTC
-	-	TRBV6-1	TRBJ2-7	CASSEGASTYEQYF	TGTGCCAGCAGTGAAGGGGCTAGCACCTACGAGCAGTACTTC
-	-	TRBV12-5	TRBJ1-5	CSTKGGGGSHQPQHF	TGTTCAACCAAGGGGGGAGGGGGAAGTCATCAGCCCCAGCATTTT
once	-	TRBV6-1	TRBJ2-3	CASSEAALKWSTDTQYF	TGTGCCAGCAGTGAAGCGGCCCTAAAGTGGAGCACAGATACGCAGTATTTT